This record looks at one T cell receptor (beta chain) sequence and its context. This CDR3 has 15 amino acids. CDR1 is SNHLY and CDR2 is FYNNEI in the germline V gene. Trimming took 6 bases from V and 6 from J; bases not matched to a gene: 12. Profiling relied on immunoSEQ multiplex PCR, and the TCRdb table lists in-frame clones only, not all of them. The sample has about 300,000 clones, 65% to 90% seen once. The data derive from a study of blood T cell repertoires in COVID-19. Donors were grouped by their self-reported clinical history. The sequencing input was PBMCs or T cells enriched from blood (not recorded which). The rearrangement joins TRBV2 to TRBJ2-5, with TRBD2 matching over 8 bases. This receptor was identified in a woman in her late teens or twenties who had recovered from COVID-19. The CDR3 spells CASRTTGSSGKTQYF. CDR3 bases: TGTGCCAGCAGGACCACCGGGAGTAGCGGGAAGACCCAGTACTTC.